The rows below give T cell receptor beta chains drawn from one sample of a study of immune evolution from preneoplasia to lung adenocarcinoma. Sequencing was performed with immunoSEQ multiplex PCR; in TCRdb, only in-frame clones are kept and a portion is missing. The sample lists 2,000 to 2,500 clones; about four fifths were seen once. The sequenced sample was FFPE lung adenocarcinoma in situ tissue. The receptor set was obtained from a person aged 60-80 years with lung adenocarcinoma. The CDR3 runs from the conserved cysteine through the conserved F or W. The order of the fields is CDR3 length, V gene, D gene, clone size, J gene, CDR3 DNA, CDR3 protein. D genes are given only for firm matches. Some rows mark clone size as missing; the rest say once, few, many or name a class of expanded clone.

length: 15
V: TRBV9
D: TRBD2
size: .
J: TRBJ2-1
DNA: TGTGCCAGCAGCTCGAGCGGGGCGCCCTACAATGAGCAGTTCTTC
CDR3: CASSSSGAPYNEQFF

length: 15
V: TRBV5-1
D: .
size: .
J: TRBJ1-4
DNA: TGCGCCAGCAGCCTTTCGGGCCGGTCTAATGAAAAACTGTTTTTT
CDR3: CASSLSGRSNEKLFF

length: 15
V: TRBV5-4
D: TRBD2
size: once
J: TRBJ2-2
DNA: TGTGCCAGCAGCTTGCCGGGAGGGGGAACCGGGGAGCTGTTTTTT
CDR3: CASSLPGGGTGELFF

length: 15
V: TRBV6-1
D: .
size: .
J: TRBJ1-5
DNA: TGTGCCAGCAGTGTACTACCGGACCCCAATCAGCCCCAGCATTTT
CDR3: CASSVLPDPNQPQHF

length: 15
V: TRBV18
D: .
size: once
J: TRBJ2-1
DNA: TGTGCCAGCTCACCGGTCGCGGGTCCCTACAATGAGCAGTTCTTC
CDR3: CASSPVAGPYNEQFF

length: 14
V: TRBV30
D: TRBD2
size: .
J: TRBJ2-3
DNA: TGTGCCTGGAGGACTAGCGGGGGCGCAGATACGCAGTATTTT
CDR3: CAWRTSGGADTQYF

length: 17
V: TRBV27
D: TRBD2
size: once
J: TRBJ2-3
DNA: TGTGCCAGCAGTTTACCCTTCCTAGCGGGTTCTTTTCATACGCAGTATTTT
CDR3: CASSLPFLAGSFHTQYF

length: 18
V: TRBV19
D: TRBD1
size: .
J: TRBJ1-5
DNA: TGTGCCAGCGGCGCCGGGACAGGTTACTTTTTGAGGAATCAGCCCCAGCATTTT
CDR3: CASGAGTGYFLRNQPQHF

length: 16
V: TRBV27
D: .
size: .
J: TRBJ2-7
DNA: TGTGCCAGCAGCCCTAGATGGGGCCCGAAGGACTACGAGCAGTACTTC
CDR3: CASSPRWGPKDYEQYF

length: 13
V: TRBV21-1
D: .
size: .
J: TRBJ1-5
DNA: TGTGCCAGCAGCAAGGGGGTTACTCAGCCCCAGCATTTT
CDR3: CASSKGVTQPQHF

length: 16
V: TRBV5-1
D: .
size: .
J: TRBJ1-5
DNA: TGCGCCAGCAGCTCACATTATAGGGTTACCAATCAGCCCCAGCATTTT
CDR3: CASSSHYRVTNQPQHF

length: 15
V: TRBV4-1
D: TRBD1
size: .
J: TRBJ2-7
DNA: TGCGCCAGCAGCCAAGGGGGACAGGGAGACTACGAGCAGTACTTC
CDR3: CASSQGGQGDYEQYF

length: 16
V: TRBV15
D: TRBD1
size: .
J: TRBJ2-7
DNA: TGTGCCACCAGCAGAGTCCCGACCGGGACAGGGGGCATTCGGTACTTC
CDR3: CATSRVPTGTGGIRYF

length: 16
V: TRBV4-2
D: .
size: .
J: TRBJ2-6
DNA: TGTGCCAGCAGCCAAGAGATAGCAGCTGGGGCCAACGTCCTGACTTTC
CDR3: CASSQEIAAGANVLTF

length: 18
V: TRBV7-2
D: .
size: .
J: TRBJ2-7
DNA: TGTGCCAGCAGCTTAAATCGATGGGGGGGCGGGAGAGGGAACGAGCAGTACTTC
CDR3: CASSLNRWGGGRGNEQYF

length: 15
V: TRBV28
D: TRBD1
size: .
J: TRBJ1-5
DNA: TGTGCCAGCAGTTTGACAGGGCAGCAACGCCAGCCCCAGCATTTT
CDR3: CASSLTGQQRQPQHF

length: 14
V: TRBV5-4
D: TRBD1
size: .
J: TRBJ2-7
DNA: TGTGCCAGCAGCAGAGAGGGACAGGATTACGAGCAGTACTTC
CDR3: CASSREGQDYEQYF

length: 14
V: TRBV11-2
D: TRBD2
size: .
J: TRBJ2-1
DNA: TGTGCCAGCAGCCCGGGGGGGTGGCGCAATGAGCAGTTCTTC
CDR3: CASSPGGWRNEQFF

length: 12
V: TRBV19
D: TRBD1
size: .
J: TRBJ1-1
DNA: TGTGCCACCCACAGGGGGAACACTGAAGCTTTCTTT
CDR3: CATHRGNTEAFF

length: 13
V: TRBV29-1
D: TRBD1
size: .
J: TRBJ2-1
DNA: TGCAGCGTAGTAGGACAGGGCGGAGATGAGCAGTTCTTC
CDR3: CSVVGQGGDEQFF

length: 14
V: TRBV27
D: .
size: .
J: TRBJ2-7
DNA: TGTGCCAGCTCATACAGGGCTATCTCCTACGAGCAGTACTTC
CDR3: CASSYRAISYEQYF

length: 12
V: TRBV28
D: .
size: .
J: TRBJ2-1
DNA: TGTGCCAGCAGTCGACAGTACAATGAGCAGTTCTTC
CDR3: CASSRQYNEQFF

length: 15
V: TRBV5-8
D: .
size: .
J: TRBJ2-7
DNA: TGTGCCAGCAGCCGCCAGCCGGGGAAAGGGTACGAGCAGTACTTC
CDR3: CASSRQPGKGYEQYF

length: 16
V: TRBV15
D: .
size: .
J: TRBJ2-2
DNA: TGTGCCACCAGCAGACAGGACGAGAAAGTCTCCGGGGAGCTGTTTTTT
CDR3: CATSRQDEKVSGELFF

length: 16
V: TRBV29-1
D: TRBD2
size: .
J: TRBJ2-2
DNA: TGCAGCGTTGAGCTTGGTAGCGGGGGTGTAGCCGGGGAGCTGTTTTTT
CDR3: CSVELGSGGVAGELFF

length: 16
V: TRBV5-4
D: TRBD1
size: .
J: TRBJ2-3
DNA: TGTGCCAGCAGCTTACCGGGACAGGAAAGCACAGATACGCAGTATTTT
CDR3: CASSLPGQESTDTQYF

length: 12
V: TRBV29-1
D: TRBD1
size: .
J: TRBJ1-2
DNA: TGCAGCGTGGCGGACAGGGTGAATGGCTACACCTTC
CDR3: CSVADRVNGYTF

length: 15
V: TRBV7-3
D: .
size: .
J: TRBJ1-3
DNA: TGTGCCAGCAGCTTAAAGAGGGAATCGCGAAACACCATATATTTT
CDR3: CASSLKRESRNTIYF